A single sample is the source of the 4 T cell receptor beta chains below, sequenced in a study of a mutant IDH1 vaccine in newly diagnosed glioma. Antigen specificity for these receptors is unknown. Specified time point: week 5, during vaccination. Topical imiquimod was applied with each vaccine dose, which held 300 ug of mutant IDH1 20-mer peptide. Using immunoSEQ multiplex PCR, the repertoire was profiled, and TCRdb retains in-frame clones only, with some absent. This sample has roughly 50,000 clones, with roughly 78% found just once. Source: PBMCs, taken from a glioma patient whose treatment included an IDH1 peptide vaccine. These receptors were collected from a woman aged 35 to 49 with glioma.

The CDR3 sequence: CASSFLAGEETQYF. In DNA, the CDR3 is TGTGCCAGCAGCTTCCTAGCGGGGGAAGAGACCCAGTACTTC. The rearrangement uses TRBV5-5 and TRBJ2-5; TRBD2 matches at 10 bases. Germline V gene lookup returns CDR1 SGHKS and CDR2 YYEKEE (reference sequence). The length of the CDR3 is 14 residues. J gave up 3 bases and V 2 bases, and 1 base lay outside the gene matches.

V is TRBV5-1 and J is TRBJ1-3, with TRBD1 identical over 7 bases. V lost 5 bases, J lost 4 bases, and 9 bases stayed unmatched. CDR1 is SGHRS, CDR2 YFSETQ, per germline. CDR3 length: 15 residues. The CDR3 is CASSSTGVSGNTIYF. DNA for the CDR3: TGCGCCAGCAGTTCTACAGGGGTATCAGGAAACACCATATATTTT.

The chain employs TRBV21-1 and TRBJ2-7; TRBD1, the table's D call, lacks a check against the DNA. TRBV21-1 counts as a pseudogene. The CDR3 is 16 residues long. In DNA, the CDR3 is TGTGCCAGCAGCAAAGGGAAGGACAGGGCAGTATACGAGCAGTACTTC. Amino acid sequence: CASSKGKDRAVYEQYF.

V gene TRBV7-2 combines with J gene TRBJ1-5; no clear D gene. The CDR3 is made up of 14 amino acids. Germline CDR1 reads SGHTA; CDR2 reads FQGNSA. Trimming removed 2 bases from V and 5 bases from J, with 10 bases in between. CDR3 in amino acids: CASSLLYLDQPQHF. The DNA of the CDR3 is TGTGCCAGCAGCTTACTGTATCTTGATCAGCCCCAGCATTTT.